This is a list of T cell receptor beta chains from one sample in a study of CD8 T cells in Susac syndrome. TCRdb ran MiXCR on the immunoSEQ multiplex PCR reads and lists one entry per CDR3 protein. The sample lists about 120,000 distinct CDR3 sequences, roughly 95% seen once, with less than 0.15% in the top ten. The sequencing sample was made of CD4+ T cells from PBMCs. The source of these receptors is a human donor with Susac syndrome. Each CDR3 is given with its conserved first and last residue. Each record gives: V gene, J gene, D gene, clone size, CDR3 DNA, CDR3 protein. D genes are given only for firm matches. For some rows the clone size is stated as once, few or many, or as a class when expanded; others skip it.

TRBV2	TRBJ2-7	.	.	TGTGCCAGCAGTGGAGAGGTCTCCTACGAGCAGTACTTC	CASSGEVSYEQYF
TRBV28	TRBJ1-2	TRBD1	once	TGTGCCAGCACCTACCTTGGACAGGGCATAGGTGGCTACACCTTC	CASTYLGQGIGGYTF
TRBV5-1	TRBJ2-7	.	.	TGCGCCAGCAGAGCTGACTCCTACGAGCAGTACTTC	CASRADSYEQYF
TRBV20-1	TRBJ2-2	.	.	TGCAGTGCTAGAGATTGGCAGACCGGGGAGCTGTTTTTT	CSARDWQTGELFF
TRBV20-1	TRBJ2-5	TRBD1	.	TGCAGTGCTAGTTCGGGACAGCAAGAGACCCAGTACTTC	CSASSGQQETQYF
TRBV4-3	TRBJ2-1	TRBD2	.	TGCGCCAGCAGCCATGGCTCTAAGACTAGCGGGATCAATGAGCAGTTCTTC	CASSHGSKTSGINEQFF
TRBV7-8	TRBJ2-1	.	.	TGTGCCAGCAGCTTAGATCCAAGGACCACCTACAATGAGCAGTTCTTC	CASSLDPRTTYNEQFF
TRBV27	TRBJ2-2	.	.	TGTGCCAGCAGTTCCCGGGGAACGACTCACACCGGGGAGCTGTTTTTT	CASSSRGTTHTGELFF
TRBV5-1	TRBJ1-1	.	once	TGCGCCAGCAGCCTCAATGGGGTTTGGAACACTGAAGCTTTCTTT	CASSLNGVWNTEAFF
TRBV20-1	TRBJ2-3	TRBD2	.	TGCAGTGCTAGTTCGGGGAGGGGCAGAGGAGATACGCAGTATTTT	CSASSGRGRGDTQYF
TRBV2	TRBJ2-5	TRBD1	.	TGTGCCAGCGGGACAGGGGAGGGGGAGACCCAGTACTTC	CASGTGEGETQYF
TRBV28	TRBJ1-1	TRBD1	.	TGTGCCAGCAGGGACGTACAGGGGTCTAACACTGAAGCTTTCTTT	CASRDVQGSNTEAFF
TRBV30	TRBJ2-1	TRBD2	.	TGTGCCTGGAGTAGATACGGACTAGCGGACAATGAGCAGTTCTTC	CAWSRYGLADNEQFF
TRBV30	TRBJ1-1	.	.	TGTGCCTGGAGTGTATCCGAGACTCAAGCTTTCTTT	CAWSVSETQAFF
TRBV19	TRBJ1-5	TRBD1	.	TGTGCCAGTAGTGCCTGGACAGGGGGCAGCAATCAGCCCCAGCATTTT	CASSAWTGGSNQPQHF
TRBV4-3	TRBJ2-5	.	.	TGCGCCAGCAGCCAAGACCGAGGGACTTCTCAAGAGACCCAGTACTTC	CASSQDRGTSQETQYF
TRBV7-8	TRBJ1-2	.	.	TGTGCCAGCAGGCCCCCGACAGCGACCTGGGGCTACACCTTC	CASRPPTATWGYTF
TRBV18	TRBJ2-7	.	.	TGTGCCAGCTCGCAAGATTTAGAGCAGTACTTC	CASSQDLEQYF
TRBV30	TRBJ2-6	.	.	TGTGCCTGGAGTACATTCTCTGGGGCCAACGTCCTGACTTTC	CAWSTFSGANVLTF
TRBV4-1	TRBJ2-7	TRBD1	.	TGCGCCAGCAGCCAAGATAGGGGGCGACGTCAGTACTTC	CASSQDRGRRQYF
TRBV12-3/TRBV12-4	TRBJ2-2	.	.	TGTGCCAGCAGTTTACATGGGTCCACCGGGGAGCTGTTTTTT	CASSLHGSTGELFF
TRBV20-1	TRBJ2-7	TRBD2	.	TGCAGTGCTACTAGCGGGAGCCGATCCTACGAGCAGTACTTC	CSATSGSRSYEQYF
TRBV2	TRBJ2-1	TRBD2	.	TGTGCCAGCAGGGGGTCGGGACTAGCGGGTAATGAGCAGTTCTTC	CASRGSGLAGNEQFF
TRBV20-1	TRBJ2-3	TRBD2	once	TGCAGTGCTAGCCCAGCGGGAGGTGACACGCAGTATTTT	CSASPAGGDTQYF
TRBV3-1	TRBJ2-3	TRBD2	once	TGTGCCAGCAGCCAAGGGCTAGCGGGAGGAACAGATACGCAGTATTTT	CASSQGLAGGTDTQYF
TRBV20-1	TRBJ1-2	TRBD1	once	TGCAGTGCTAGAATCCCCTCGGGACAGGGCTTTGGCTACACCTTC	CSARIPSGQGFGYTF
TRBV5-1	TRBJ1-5	.	.	TGCGCCAGCAGGTTGGACGGAAATCAGCCCCAGCATTTT	CASRLDGNQPQHF
TRBV20-1	TRBJ2-1	.	.	TGCAGTCCCAATGAGCAGTTCTTC	CSPNEQFF
TRBV18	TRBJ1-5	.	.	TGTGCCACGGCGGCCAGCGATCATCAGCCCCAGCATTTT	CATAASDHQPQHF
TRBV5-1	TRBJ1-2	.	.	TGCGCCAGCAGCTTGGAGACAGAAGGAGGTGGCTACACCTTC	CASSLETEGGGYTF
TRBV30	TRBJ1-5	.	.	TGTGCCTGGAGTTCTCTGGCAGTCGAAGCCCAGCATTTT	CAWSSLAVEAQHF
TRBV7-2	TRBJ1-1	.	.	TGTGCCAGCAGCGGAGGGACTTCCGAATACACTGAAGCTTTCTTT	CASSGGTSEYTEAFF
TRBV2	TRBJ1-2	.	.	TGTGCCAGCAAACCCCAGGATGTTGGAGGCTACACCTTC	CASKPQDVGGYTF